This T cell receptor beta chain was sequenced during a study of T cell responses to AZD1222 COVID-19 vaccine. Some clones are missing from TCRdb's copy, which holds only in-frame ones; the method was immunoSEQ multiplex PCR. The sample contains some 110,000 clones, 86% of which appear only once. Points on this clone: Antigen: not known.

The study, taken as a whole, reports: After the peak T cell response, and only then, were repertoires sampled. Mostly white British, mostly female donors; authors suggested clonal diversity may be underestimated.

This clonotype was sampled from an adult who received the AZD1222 COVID-19 vaccine. The specimen was peripheral blood, collected 28 days after the second AZD1222 dose.

The CDR3: CASSSGLAGVEEQFF. The CDR3 region has the DNA TGTGCCAGCAGCTCGGGACTAGCGGGAGTGGAGGAGCAGTTCTTC. V gene TRBV7-9 combines with J gene TRBJ2-1, with 14 bases that match TRBD2. Losses at the gene ends were 4 bases for V and 10 bases for J; bases not matched to a gene: 6. CDR3 size: 15 residues. Germline assignment: CDR1 SEHNR and CDR2 FQNEAQ (reference sequence). Combining the CDR3 with reference TRBV7-9 and TRBJ2-1 gives the whole variable domain DTGVSQNPRHKITKRGQNVTFRCDPISEHNRLYWYRQTLGQGPEFLTYFQNEAQLEKSRLLSDRFSAERPKGSFSTLEIQRTEQGDSAMYLCASSSGLAGVEEQFFGPGTRLTVL.